These 23 T cell receptor beta chains were all obtained from the same sample, sequenced in a study of T cells in women clearing cervical HPV infection. Profiling relied on immunoSEQ multiplex PCR, and the TCRdb table lists in-frame clones only, not all of them. The sample holds around 30,000 clones. Sample: blood buffy coat. These receptors were obtained from a woman between 18 and 69 years old with a cervical HPV16 infection that either progressed to CIN3+ or cleared (not recorded which).

Note on this clone: The read terminates 3 residues before the CDR3 end, so the remaining end is supplied by the germline J gene. This sequence joins TRBV7-9 and TRBJ2-3; TRBD2 agrees at 12 bases. CDR3 length: 13 residues. CDR1 and CDR2 from the germline V gene are SEHNR and FQNEAQ (reference sequence). This chain's CDR3 is CASSVGTSGTQYF. The covered CDR3 bases are TGTGCCAGCAGCGTCGGGACTAGCGGGACG.

Points on this clone: The CDR3 extends 3 residues past the end of the read, so its final part is completed from the germline J gene. The V and J genes are TRBV19 and TRBJ1-4; TRBD1 aligns across 9 bases. Germline V gene lookup returns CDR1 LNHDA and CDR2 SQIVND (reference sequence). J lost 3 bases, V lost 6 bases, and 8 bases had no gene match. This CDR3 comprises 16 residues. The CDR3 bases that were read are TGTGCCAGTAGCACCGGGACAGGGTTTTCTAATGAAAAA. Translating gives CASSTGTGFSNEK. The whole CDR3 sequence reads CASSTGTGFSNEKLFF.

By frequency, this clone registers medium-sized. The sequenced CDR3 bases are TGTGCCTGGAGCGCCGGGACAGGGGGTCGTTCACCC. The encoded protein is CAWSAGTGGRSP. In full, the CDR3 is CAWSAGTGGRSPLHF. The gene calls are TRBV30 and TRBJ1-6; 11 nucleotides agree with TRBD1. Read coverage stops 3 residues before the CDR3 terminus; the germline J gene supplies the remainder. CDR3 length: 15 amino acids. Unmatched junction bases numbered 7, after V lost 3 bases and J lost 9 bases. Germline CDR1 GTSNPN, CDR2 SVGIG (reference sequence).

Concerning this clone itself: The CDR3 goes on 3 residues after the read ends, and that part is filled in from the germline J gene. The rearrangement uses TRBV19 and TRBJ1-2; 9 nucleotides align to TRBD1. This CDR3 contains 15 residues. Germline CDR1 and CDR2: LNHDA and SQIVND (reference sequence). Trimming cost V 4 bases and J 4 bases; bases outside gene matches: 7. Here the CDR3 reads CASSTEDRGAYGYTF. The CDR3 DNA, read in part, is TGTGCCAGTAGTACCGAGGACAGGGGTGCCTATGGC.

A word on this clone: The DNA ends 3 residues before the CDR3 does, and the rest of the CDR3 is filled in from the germline J gene. The chain joins TRBV7-9 to TRBJ1-6; D is uncertain. The CDR3 covers 15 residues. CDR1 is SEHNR, CDR2 FQNEAQ, per germline (reference sequence). V lost 0 bases, J lost 7 bases, and 10 bases lay in between. CDR3: CASSLAGIGNSPLHF. CDR3 DNA, as far as it was read: TGTGCCAGCAGCTTAGCGGGCATAGGCAATTCACCC.

Points on this clone: The sequence runs out 3 residues before the end of the CDR3; the remainder is reconstructed from the germline J gene. J is TRBJ2-2 and V is TRBV4-1; D remains unclear. Germline V lookup: CDR1 MGHRA, CDR2 YSYEKL. There are 16 residues in the CDR3. V lost 4 bases, J lost 4 bases, and 16 bases lay in between. The part of the CDR3 DNA that was read is TGCGCCAGCAGCCGGGTTGTGGCAGCGAGCACCGGGGAG. Residues: CASSRVVAASTGE. Given in full, the CDR3 is CASSRVVAASTGELFF.

Notes on this clone: Coverage ceases 3 residues before the CDR3 finishes, and the germline J gene fills in the end. The V call is TRBV6-2 or TRBV6-3, the J call TRBJ2-3, with 8 bases lining up with TRBD2. This CDR3 is 14 amino acids long. Losses at the gene ends were 7 bases for V and 4 bases for J; bases not matched to a gene: 7. CDR1 and CDR2 from the germline V gene are MNHEY and SVGEGT. CDR3: CASNQRGNPDTQYF. CDR3 DNA (partial): TGTGCCAGCAACCAGCGGGGGAACCCAGATACG.

Comments on this clone: The read halts 3 residues ahead of the CDR3 end, with the missing end drawn from the germline J gene. This rearrangement joins TRBV7-9 to TRBJ1-4, with 8 positions matching TRBD1. This CDR3 comprises 14 residues. Germline CDR1 SEHNR, CDR2 FQNEAQ (reference sequence). V dropped 2 bases and J dropped 5; count of bases not matched to a gene: 1. CDR3 residues: CASSLRQGNEKLFF. The sequenced CDR3 bases are TGTGCCAGCAGCTTAAGACAGGGGAATGAAAAA.

On this clone: The DNA ends 3 residues before the CDR3 does, and the rest of the CDR3 is filled in from the germline J gene. This chain uses TRBV2 with TRBJ2-5, with a tentative D call TRBD1 (5 bases). CDR1 is SNHLY, CDR2 FYNNEI, per germline. This CDR3 has 17 residues. Trimming shortened V by 2 bases and J by 1 base, and 17 bases separated the two germline ends. Incomplete CDR3 DNA: TGTGCCAGCAGTGAATTGAAGGACATTTGGAGCCAAGAGACC. Amino acid sequence: CASSELKDIWSQET. In full, the CDR3 is CASSELKDIWSQETQYF.

As for this clone: The read finishes 3 residues shy of the CDR3 end, and the germline J gene is used to complete it. The chain recombines TRBV7-2 with TRBJ2-4, with D tentatively TRBD1 (6 bases). Per the germline V gene, CDR1 is SGHTA and CDR2 is FQGNSA. This CDR3 has 15 amino acids. CDR3 residues: CASSLRMQGQGGQYF. Partial CDR3 DNA: TGTGCCAGCAGCTTACGTATGCAGGGACAAGGTGGT. Combining the CDR3 with reference TRBV7-2 and TRBJ2-4 gives the whole variable domain GAGVSQSPSNKVTEKGKDVELRCDPISGHTALYWYRQSLGQGLEFLIYFQGNSAPDKSGLPSDRFSAERTGGSVSTLTIQRTQQEDSAVYLCASSLRMQGQGGQYFGAGTRLSVL.

Remarks on this clone: The sequenced fragment ends 3 residues before the CDR3 boundary, so the rest is inferred from the germline J gene. The chain recombines TRBV2 with TRBJ2-3; 12 positions match TRBD2. Looked up from germline, CDR1 is SNHLY and CDR2 is FYNNEI. Germline trimming cut 7 bases from V and 8 bases from J; bases unmatched to any gene: 7. The CDR3 runs 14 residues. CDR3 DNA (partial): TGTGCCAGCACCCCTAGCGGGGGGGTTCGTACG. This sequence encodes CASTPSGGVRT. The CDR3 reads in full as CASTPSGGVRTQYF.

For this clone: The read halts 3 residues ahead of the CDR3 end, with the missing end drawn from the germline J gene. The chain joins TRBV24-1 to TRBJ2-3; 9 bases are a match to TRBD1. The CDR3 runs to 16 residues. The germline V gene encodes CDR1 KGHDR and CDR2 SFDVKD. V shed 3 bases and J 1 base; nucleotides not matched to a gene: 4. The CDR3 loop is CATSDTDRGGTDTQYF. The CDR3 DNA, read in part, is TGTGCCACCAGTGATACGGACAGGGGTGGCACAGATACG.

With respect to this clone: The CDR3 end lies 3 residues beyond the end of the read and is filled in from the germline J gene. The chain employs TRBV27 and TRBJ1-6; possible D gene TRBD1, 6 bases. Trimming left V 2 bases short and J 7 bases short, with 12 bases between. From germline, CDR1 is MNHEY and CDR2 SMNVEV (reference sequence). The CDR3 totals 15 residues. The CDR3 bases that were read are TGTGCCAGCAGTTTAACTGGACAGCTAAATTCACCC. This codes for CASSLTGQLNSP. The full CDR3 protein reads CASSLTGQLNSPLHF.

As concerns this clone: Read data end 3 residues before the CDR3 end; the end is taken from the germline J gene. The V gene is TRBV10-2, the J gene TRBJ1-6, with a tentative D call TRBD1 (6 bases). Germline V gene lookup returns CDR1 WSHSY and CDR2 SAAADI. The CDR3 extends over 15 amino acids. Trimming pared 0 bases from V and 7 bases from J, leaving 10 bases between. The sequenced part of the CDR3 DNA is TGCGCCAGCAGTGAGTCACAGGGAGGCAATTCACCC. Its translation: CASSESQGGNSP. The CDR3 in its entirety is CASSESQGGNSPLHF.

For this clone: The read terminates 3 residues ahead of where the CDR3 ends, so the germline J gene completes it. The V gene is TRBV4-1, the J gene TRBJ1-1; D might be TRBD1 (6 bases). There are 16 residues in the CDR3. Looked up from germline, CDR1 is MGHRA and CDR2 is YSYEKL. V gave up 4 bases and J gave up 2 bases, with 17 bases separating them. The CDR3 reads CASSRGLQGSNTEAFF. The DNA read from the CDR3 is TGCGCCAGCAGCCGAGGCTTACAGGGATCTAACACTGAA.

Worth noting for this clone: The sequenced fragment ends 3 residues before the CDR3 boundary, so the rest is inferred from the germline J gene. V gene TRBV19 combines with J gene TRBJ2-2; the match to TRBD2 covers 9 bases. The length of the CDR3 is 20 residues. Trimming cost V 3 bases and J 4 bases; bases outside gene matches: 18. Germline V gene lookup returns CDR1 LNHDA and CDR2 SQIVND (reference sequence). CDR3 amino acids: CASSMTGLGLAGGTTGELFF. CDR3 DNA, as far as it was read: TGTGCCAGTAGTATGACAGGGTTGGGATTGGCGGGAGGGACCACCGGGGAG. The entire variable domain, with the rest obtained from reference TRBV19 and TRBJ2-2, is as follows: DGGITQSPKYLFRKEGQNVTLSCEQNLNHDAMYWYRQDPGQGLRLIYYSQIVNDFQKGDIAEGYSVSREKKESFPLTVTSAQKNPTAFYLCASSMTGLGLAGGTTGELFFGEGSRLTVL.

About this clone: Read coverage stops 3 residues before the CDR3 terminus; the germline J gene supplies the remainder. This chain connects TRBV5-5 to TRBJ1-1, with D unclear. CDR1 SGHKS and CDR2 YYEKEE come from the germline V gene (reference sequence). This CDR3 is built from 14 residues. V shed 0 bases and J shed 1 base, with 7 bases lying between them. CDR3 sequence: CASSLASKNTEAFF. Partial CDR3 DNA: TGTGCCAGCAGCTTGGCCAGTAAGAACACTGAA.

As regards this clone: The read halts 3 residues ahead of the CDR3 end, with the missing end drawn from the germline J gene. The J gene is TRBJ2-5, the V gene TRBV18, with D hard to call. The germline CDR1 and CDR2 sequences are KGHSH and LQKENI. The V gene lost 3 bases and the J gene lost 5 bases, with 13 bases spanning the gap. The CDR3 totals 14 residues. The part of the CDR3 DNA that was read is TGTGCCAGCTCACCGACATTTACAGTCGAGACC. Its translation is CASSPTFTVET. The complete CDR3 sequence is CASSPTFTVETQYF.

Note on this clone: The read falls 3 residues short of the CDR3 end, and the missing part is taken from the germline J gene. The chain has TRBV10-3 and TRBJ2-7; no reliable D call. CDR1 is ENHRY and CDR2 is SYGVKD in the germline V gene. The CDR3 spans 12 residues. V was pared by 3 bases and J by 0 bases, with 3 bases between. The sequenced part of the CDR3 DNA is TGTGCCATCAGTGACAGCTCCTACGAG. Protein product: CAISDSSYE. The whole CDR3 protein reads CAISDSSYEQYF.

Regarding this clone: The read is 3 residues too short to cover the CDR3 end, so that end is filled in from the germline J gene. The J gene is TRBJ2-7, the V gene TRBV7-9; 9 positions match TRBD2. With V trimmed by 2 bases and J by 4 bases, 6 bases remained unmatched. Germline V gene sequence: CDR1 SEHNR, CDR2 FQNEAQ (reference sequence). The length of the CDR3 is 15 residues. CDR3 bases read: TGTGCCAGCAGCTTAACCCTAGCGGGGAAATACGAG. As protein: CASSLTLAGKYE. From start to end, the CDR3 is CASSLTLAGKYEQYF.

Regarding this clone: From the germline J gene comes the end of the CDR3, since the read stops 3 residues before it. This chain uses TRBV2 with TRBJ1-1; TRBD1 matches 8 bases. CDR3 size: 12 residues. Germline-derived CDR1 and CDR2 are SNHLY and FYNNEI. CDR3 loop: CASSDRDRGAFF. Incomplete CDR3 DNA: TGTGCCAGCAGTGATCGCGACAGGGGA.

Note on this clone: The observed sequence ends 3 residues before the CDR3 terminus, with the missing tail filled in from the germline J gene. The rearrangement uses TRBV19 and TRBJ2-5; 9 positions match TRBD1. Trimming took 4 bases from V and 4 from J; bases not matched to a gene: 10. CDR1 and CDR2 from the germline V gene are LNHDA and SQIVND (reference sequence). This CDR3 is built from 16 residues. Incomplete CDR3 DNA: TGTGCCAGTAGTAGGACAGGGGCCGCCTTCCTAGAGACC. It specifies CASSRTGAAFLET. The whole CDR3 is CASSRTGAAFLETQYF.

Concerning this clone itself: The read ends 3 residues shy of where the CDR3 ends; the end is completed using the germline J gene. V usage is TRBV6-4 and J usage is TRBJ2-3; the D gene is possibly TRBD1 (5 bases). Germline CDR1 is MRHNA and CDR2 is SNTAGT. This CDR3 region has 15 residues. V was clipped by 2 bases and J by 4 bases, with 13 bases between them. CDR3 DNA, as far as it was read: TGTGCCAGCAGTGACGCGAATTCAGGGCCAGATACG. This encodes CASSDANSGPDT. The whole CDR3 reads CASSDANSGPDTQYF.